What follows are 5 T cell receptor beta chains derived from one specimen sequenced in a study of post-analysis software for immune sequencing data. Unique molecular identifiers were built into the TCR beta cDNA libraries. In TCRdb, the PCR reads were re-called with MiXCR into one record per CDR3 protein. The sample includes about 820,000 distinct CDR3 sequences, around 50% of them seen just once. Which antigens these TCRs recognize remains unknown. Study-wide points: Higher frequency in patients than in controls was seen for a handful of TRBV segments, with TRBV5-6, TRBV5-1 and TRBV20-1 among them.

Sequenced input: blood. The receptors were sampled from a girl aged 5-17 years with multiple sclerosis.

CDR3 region: CASSSAHEQYF. CDR3 sequence (DNA): TGTGCCAGCAGCTCAGCCCATGAGCAGTACTTC. The rearrangement uses TRBV12-3 or TRBV12-4 and TRBJ2-1; unclear D gene. The J call is doubtful: the DNA matches TRBJ2-7 better. This CDR3 contains 11 residues.

The chain recombines TRBV6-5 with TRBJ1-1, with TRBD1 as a possible D gene (5 bases). This CDR3 has 14 residues. V lost 7 bases and J 1 base, leaving 13 bases between the germline ends. The V gene's germline CDR1 is MNHEY and CDR2 SVGAGI. The CDR3 sequence is CASIRIGGNTEAFF. DNA for the CDR3: TGTGCCAGCATTAGAATCGGGGGGAACACTGAAGCTTTCTTT.

This clonotype has more than one count but fewer than ten. The rearrangement uses TRBV29-1 and TRBJ2-5; D is uncertain. CDR1 is SQVTM and CDR2 is ANQGSEA in the germline V gene. Between the trimmed V and J ends, which lost 2 bases and 0 bases, there was a span of 7 bases. CDR3 length: 13 amino acids. The CDR3 coding sequence is TGCAGCGTTGAACCCGTCAACCAAGAGACCCAGTACTTC. It yields the protein CSVEPVNQETQYF.

The chain couples TRBV7-9 to TRBJ2-7; TRBD2 aligns across 12 bases. The end of the DNA aligns better with TRBJ2-5, so the J call may be wrong. Germline CDR1 is SEHNR and CDR2 is FQNEAQ (reference sequence). The CDR3 is 17 amino acids. CDR3 sequence: CASSRRLAGAQGETQYF. CDR3 bases: TGTGCCAGCAGTCGAAGACTAGCGGGGGCGCAGGGGGAGACCCAGTACTTC.

The rearrangement joins TRBV29-1 to TRBJ2-7; D not resolved. Germline CDR1 reads SQVTM; CDR2 reads ANQGSEA. The CDR3 is made up of 14 amino acids. Trimming stripped 5 bases from V and 3 bases from J, with 17 bases between. CDR3 nucleotide sequence: TGCAGCGTTCCCGGTGGCGACGCGATCTACGAGCAGTACTTC. Translating gives CSVPGGDAIYEQYF.